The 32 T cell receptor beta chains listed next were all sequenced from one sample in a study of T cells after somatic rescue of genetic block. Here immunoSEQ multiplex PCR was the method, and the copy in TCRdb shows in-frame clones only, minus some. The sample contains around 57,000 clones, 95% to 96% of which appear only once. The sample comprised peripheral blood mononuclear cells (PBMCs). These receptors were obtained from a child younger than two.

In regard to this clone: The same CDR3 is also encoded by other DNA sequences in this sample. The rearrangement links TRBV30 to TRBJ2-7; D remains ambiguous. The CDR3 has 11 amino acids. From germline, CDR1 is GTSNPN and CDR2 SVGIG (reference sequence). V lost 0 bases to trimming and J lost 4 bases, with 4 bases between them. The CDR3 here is CAWSVGYEQYF. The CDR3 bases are TGTGCCTGGAGTGTAGGTTACGAGCAGTACTTC.

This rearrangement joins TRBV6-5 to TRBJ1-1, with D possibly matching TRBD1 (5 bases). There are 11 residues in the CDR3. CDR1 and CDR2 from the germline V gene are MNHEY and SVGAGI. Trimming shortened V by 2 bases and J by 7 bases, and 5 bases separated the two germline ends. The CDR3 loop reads CASSYRGEAFF. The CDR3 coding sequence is TGTGCCAGCAGTTACAGGGGTGAAGCTTTCTTT.

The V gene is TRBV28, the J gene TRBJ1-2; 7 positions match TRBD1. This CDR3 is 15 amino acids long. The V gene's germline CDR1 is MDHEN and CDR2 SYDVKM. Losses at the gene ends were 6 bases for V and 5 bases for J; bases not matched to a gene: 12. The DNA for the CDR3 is TGTGCCAGCAGGGGGACAGTCCCCCTTATTTATGGCTACACCTTC. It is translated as CASRGTVPLIYGYTF.

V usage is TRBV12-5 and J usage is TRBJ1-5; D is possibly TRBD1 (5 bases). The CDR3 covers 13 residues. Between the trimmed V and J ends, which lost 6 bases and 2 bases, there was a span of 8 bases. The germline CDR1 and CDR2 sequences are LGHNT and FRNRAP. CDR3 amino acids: CASGKGGNQPQHF. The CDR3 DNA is TGTGCTAGTGGGAAAGGGGGCAATCAGCCCCAGCATTTT.

CDR3 sequence (DNA): TGTGCCAGCAGTTCCTGGACTAGCGGGGTTGGTGAGCAGTTCTTC. Protein sequence: CASSSWTSGVGEQFF. The V call is TRBV27, the J call TRBJ2-1, with TRBD2 matching 12 bases. After removal of 4 bases from V and 9 bases from J, the junction contained 7 bases not matched to a gene. Germline lookup yields CDR1 MNHEY and CDR2 SMNVEV (reference sequence). CDR3 length equals 15 residues.

The CDR3 coding sequence is TGTGCCAGCAGCCAGGAAATAGCGGGACTCTCCTACGAGCAGTACTTC. Translating it yields CASSQEIAGLSYEQYF. This rearrangement joins TRBV4-2 to TRBJ2-7; 8 nucleotides match TRBD2. Per the germline V gene, CDR1 is LGHNA and CDR2 is YNFKEQ. The CDR3 has 16 residues. The V gene end was trimmed by 3 bases and the J gene end by 0 bases; junction bases not matched to a gene: 7.

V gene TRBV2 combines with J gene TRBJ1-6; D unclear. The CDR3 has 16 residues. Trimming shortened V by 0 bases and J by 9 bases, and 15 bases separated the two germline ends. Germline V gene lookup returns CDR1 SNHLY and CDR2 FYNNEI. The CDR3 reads CASSEALQDWISPLHF. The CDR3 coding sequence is TGTGCCAGCAGTGAAGCGCTTCAGGACTGGATTTCACCCCTCCACTTT. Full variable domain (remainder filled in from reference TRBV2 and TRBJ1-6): EPEVTQTPSHQVTQMGQEVILRCVPISNHLYFYWYRQILGQKVEFLVSFYNNEISEKSEIFDDQFSVERPDGSNFTLKIRSTKLEDSAMYFCASSEALQDWISPLHFGNGTRLTVT.

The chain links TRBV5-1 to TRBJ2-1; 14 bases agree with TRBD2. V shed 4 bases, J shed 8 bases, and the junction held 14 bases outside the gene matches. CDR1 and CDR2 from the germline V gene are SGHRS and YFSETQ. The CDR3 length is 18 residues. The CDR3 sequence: CASSPGTSGSGRVDEQFF. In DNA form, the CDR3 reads TGCGCCAGCAGCCCAGGGACTAGCGGGAGTGGTCGGGTCGATGAGCAGTTCTTC.

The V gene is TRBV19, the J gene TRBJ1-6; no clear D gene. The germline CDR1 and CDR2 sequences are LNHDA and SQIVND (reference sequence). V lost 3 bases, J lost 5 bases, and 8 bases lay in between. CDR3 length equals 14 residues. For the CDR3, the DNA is TGTGCCAGTAGTATTGGAGGCAATAATTCACCCCTCCACTTT. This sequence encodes CASSIGGNNSPLHF.

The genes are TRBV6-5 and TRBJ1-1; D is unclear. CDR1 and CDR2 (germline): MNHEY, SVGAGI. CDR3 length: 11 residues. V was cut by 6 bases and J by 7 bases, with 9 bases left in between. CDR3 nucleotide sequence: TGTGCCAGCAGGCTCGCCCTTGAAGCTTTCTTT. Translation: CASRLALEAFF.

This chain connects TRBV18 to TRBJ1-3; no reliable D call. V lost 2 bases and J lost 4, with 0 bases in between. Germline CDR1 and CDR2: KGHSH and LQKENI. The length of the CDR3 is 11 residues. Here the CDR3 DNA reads TGTGCCAGCTCACCAGGAAACACCATATATTTT. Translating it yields CASSPGNTIYF.

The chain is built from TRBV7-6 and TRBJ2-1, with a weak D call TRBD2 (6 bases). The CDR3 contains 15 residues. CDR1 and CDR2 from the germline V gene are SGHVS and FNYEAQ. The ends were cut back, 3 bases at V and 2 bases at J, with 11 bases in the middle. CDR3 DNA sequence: TGTGCCAGCAGCTTTCCCCTAGCGCCCTACAATGAGCAGTTCTTC. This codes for CASSFPLAPYNEQFF.

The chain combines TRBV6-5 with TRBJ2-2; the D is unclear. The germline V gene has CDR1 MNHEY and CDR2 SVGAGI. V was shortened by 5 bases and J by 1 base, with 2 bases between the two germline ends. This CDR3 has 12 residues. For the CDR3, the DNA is TGTGCCAGCAGTCGGAACACCGGGGAGCTGTTTTTT. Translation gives CASSRNTGELFF.

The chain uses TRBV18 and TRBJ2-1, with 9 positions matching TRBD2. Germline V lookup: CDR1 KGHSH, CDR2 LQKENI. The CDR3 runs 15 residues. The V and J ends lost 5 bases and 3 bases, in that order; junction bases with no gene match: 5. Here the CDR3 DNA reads TGTGCCAGCTCAGAAGGAGCGGGGGGCTACAATGAGCAGTTCTTC. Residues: CASSEGAGGYNEQFF.

CDR3 amino acids: CASSLGLAGGNGETQYF. The CDR3 nucleotides read TGTGCCAGCAGCCTGGGACTAGCGGGAGGTAATGGAGAGACCCAGTACTTC. The chain carries TRBV5-4 and TRBJ2-5; 15 bases are shared with TRBD2. The CDR3 covers 17 residues. The V gene end was trimmed by 4 bases and the J gene end by 4 bases; junction bases not matched to a gene: 8. CDR1 is SGHNT, CDR2 YYREEE, per germline (reference sequence).

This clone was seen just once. This CDR3 reads CASSWTGGSYEQYF. CDR3 nucleotide sequence: TGTGCCAGCAGCTGGACAGGGGGCTCCTACGAGCAGTACTTC. The J gene is TRBJ2-5, the V gene TRBV7-2, with 10 bases lining up with TRBD1. The DNA end lines up better with TRBJ2-7; the J call may be wrong. The length of the CDR3 is 14 residues. CDR1 is SGHTA, CDR2 FQGNSA, per germline.

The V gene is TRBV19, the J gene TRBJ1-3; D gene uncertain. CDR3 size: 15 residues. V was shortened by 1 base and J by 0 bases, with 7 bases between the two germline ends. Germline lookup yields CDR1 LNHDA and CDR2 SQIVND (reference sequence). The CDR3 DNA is TGTGCCAGTAGTATAGGACCGAGCTCTGGAAACACCATATATTTT. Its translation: CASSIGPSSGNTIYF.

CDR3 sequence (DNA): TGTGCCAGCAGCACCTTTTCGTTTGGGGCCAACGTCCTGACTTTC. Translation gives CASSTFSFGANVLTF. V is TRBV13 and J is TRBJ2-6; D ambiguous. The V end lost 5 bases, the J end lost 3 bases, and 11 bases lay between the germline ends. The CDR3 is 15 amino acids. The germline gives CDR1 PRHDT, CDR2 FYEKMQ (reference sequence). Looking up the rest from reference TRBV13 and TRBJ2-6 gives the full variable domain: AAGVIQSPRHLIKEKRETATLKCYPIPRHDTVYWYQQGPGQDPQFLISFYEKMQSDKGSIPDRFSAQQFSDYHSELNMSSLELGDSALYFCASSTFSFGANVLTFGAGSRLTVL.

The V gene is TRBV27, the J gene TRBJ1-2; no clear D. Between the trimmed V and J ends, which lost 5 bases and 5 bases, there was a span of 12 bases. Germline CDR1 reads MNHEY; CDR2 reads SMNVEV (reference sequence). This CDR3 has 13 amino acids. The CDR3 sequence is CASSRRADYGYTF. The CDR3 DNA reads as TGTGCCAGCAGTCGGCGAGCCGATTATGGCTACACCTTC.

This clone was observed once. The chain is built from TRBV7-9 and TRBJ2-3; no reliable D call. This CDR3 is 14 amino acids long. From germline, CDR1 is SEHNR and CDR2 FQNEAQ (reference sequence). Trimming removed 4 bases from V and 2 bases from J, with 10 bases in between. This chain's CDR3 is CASSSKRHTDTQYF. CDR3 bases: TGTGCCAGCAGCTCAAAACGCCACACAGATACGCAGTATTTT. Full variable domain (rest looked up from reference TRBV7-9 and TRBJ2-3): DTGVSQNPRHKITKRGQNVTFRCDPISEHNRLYWYRQTLGQGPEFLTYFQNEAQLEKSRLLSDRFSAERPKGSFSTLEIQRTEQGDSAMYLCASSSKRHTDTQYFGPGTRLTVL.

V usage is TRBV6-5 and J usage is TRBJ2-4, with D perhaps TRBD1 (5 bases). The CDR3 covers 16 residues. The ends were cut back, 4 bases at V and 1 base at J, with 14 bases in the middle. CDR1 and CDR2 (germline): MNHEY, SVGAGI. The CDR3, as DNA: TGTGCCAGCAGTTTACACGGTCAGGGCGCCAAAAACATTCAGTACTTC. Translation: CASSLHGQGAKNIQYF.

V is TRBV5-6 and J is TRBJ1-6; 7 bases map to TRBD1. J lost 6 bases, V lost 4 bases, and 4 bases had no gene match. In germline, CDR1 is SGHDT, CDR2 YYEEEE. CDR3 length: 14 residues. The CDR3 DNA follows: TGTGCCAGCAGCCCGGGACAGCCTAATTCACCCCTCCACTTT. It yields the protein CASSPGQPNSPLHF.

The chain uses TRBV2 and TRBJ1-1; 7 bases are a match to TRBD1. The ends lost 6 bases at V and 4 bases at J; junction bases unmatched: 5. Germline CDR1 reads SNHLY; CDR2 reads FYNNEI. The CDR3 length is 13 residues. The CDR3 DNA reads TGTGCCAGCAGAGAGACAGGGCGCACTGAAGCTTTCTTT. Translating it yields CASRETGRTEAFF.

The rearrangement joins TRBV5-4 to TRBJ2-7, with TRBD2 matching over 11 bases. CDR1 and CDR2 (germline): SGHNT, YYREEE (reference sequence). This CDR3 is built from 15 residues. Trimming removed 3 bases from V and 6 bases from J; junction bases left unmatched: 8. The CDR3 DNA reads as TGTGCCAGCAGCTCGATACTAGCGGGAGCCACCGAGCAGTACTTC. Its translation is CASSSILAGATEQYF.

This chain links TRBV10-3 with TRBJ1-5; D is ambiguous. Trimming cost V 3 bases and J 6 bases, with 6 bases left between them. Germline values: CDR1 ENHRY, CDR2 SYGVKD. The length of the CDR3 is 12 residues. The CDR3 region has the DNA TGTGCCATCAGTGAAGTCAGTCAGCCCCAGCATTTT. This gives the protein CAISEVSQPQHF.

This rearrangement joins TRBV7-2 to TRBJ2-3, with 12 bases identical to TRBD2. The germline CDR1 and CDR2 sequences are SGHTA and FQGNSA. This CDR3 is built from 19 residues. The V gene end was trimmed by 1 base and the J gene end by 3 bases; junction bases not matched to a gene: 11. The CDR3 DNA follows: TGTGCCAGCAGCTTAGGGCTAACTAGCGGGAGGAAGGCAACAGATACGCAGTATTTT. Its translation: CASSLGLTSGRKATDTQYF.

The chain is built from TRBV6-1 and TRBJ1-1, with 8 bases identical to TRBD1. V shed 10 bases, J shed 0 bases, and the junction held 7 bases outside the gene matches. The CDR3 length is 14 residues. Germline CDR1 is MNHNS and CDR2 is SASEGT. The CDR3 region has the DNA TGTGCCAATCAGGGGGCGCGCATGAACACTGAAGCTTTCTTT. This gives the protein CANQGARMNTEAFF.

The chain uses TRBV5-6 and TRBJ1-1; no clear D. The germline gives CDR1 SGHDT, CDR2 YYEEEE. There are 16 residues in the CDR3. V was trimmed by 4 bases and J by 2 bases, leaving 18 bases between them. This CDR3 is CASSPLREGGNTEAFF. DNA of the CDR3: TGTGCCAGCAGCCCACTGAGGGAGGGAGGTAACACTGAAGCTTTCTTT.

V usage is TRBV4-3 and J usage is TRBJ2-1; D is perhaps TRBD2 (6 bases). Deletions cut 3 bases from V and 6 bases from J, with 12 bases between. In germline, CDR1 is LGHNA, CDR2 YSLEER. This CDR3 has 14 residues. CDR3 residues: CASSQGGPGNEQFF. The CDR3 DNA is TGCGCCAGCAGCCAGGGGGGACCCGGCAATGAGCAGTTCTTC.

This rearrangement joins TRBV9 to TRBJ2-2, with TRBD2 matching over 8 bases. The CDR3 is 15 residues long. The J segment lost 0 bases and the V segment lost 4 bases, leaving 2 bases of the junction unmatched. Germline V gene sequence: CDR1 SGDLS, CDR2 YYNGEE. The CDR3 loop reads CASSLGLANTGELFF. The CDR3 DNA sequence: TGTGCCAGCAGCTTGGGACTAGCGAACACCGGGGAGCTGTTTTTT.

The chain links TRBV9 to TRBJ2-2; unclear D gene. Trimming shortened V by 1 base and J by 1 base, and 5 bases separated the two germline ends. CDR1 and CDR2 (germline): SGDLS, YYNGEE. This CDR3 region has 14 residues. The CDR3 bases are TGTGCCAGCAGCGTACAACGGAACACCGGGGAGCTGTTTTTT. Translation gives CASSVQRNTGELFF.

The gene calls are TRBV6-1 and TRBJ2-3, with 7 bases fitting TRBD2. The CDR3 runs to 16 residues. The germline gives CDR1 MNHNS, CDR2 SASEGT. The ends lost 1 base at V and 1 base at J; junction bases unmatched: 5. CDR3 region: CASSEGTRWGTDTQYF. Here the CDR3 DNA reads TGTGCCAGCAGTGAAGGGACTAGATGGGGCACAGATACGCAGTATTTT.